This T cell receptor beta chain appears in the sequencing data of a study of cytomegalovirus exposure and HLA in healthy donors. The CDR3 has 13 residues. Germline V gives CDR1 MNHEY, CDR2 SVGAGI. The V end was cut by 0 bases, the J end by 3 bases, with 5 bases between. PCR amplification relied on 60 Vbeta primers (plus 13 Jbeta primers). Here immunoSEQ multiplex PCR was the method, and the copy in TCRdb shows in-frame clones only, minus some. The sample lists about 57,000 clones, approximately 80% occurring once. The origin of this receptor is a man aged 30 to 45 in good health and CMV-seronegative. The chain employs TRBV6-5 and TRBJ1-1; D unclear. The sequenced sample was PBMCs. The CDR3 DNA sequence: TGTGCCAGCAGTTACTCACGGGACACTGAAGCTTTCTTT. Encoded protein: CASSYSRDTEAFF.